Presented here are 27 T cell receptor beta chains from one specimen sequenced in a study of cytomegalovirus exposure and HLA in healthy donors. PCR involved 60 Vbeta and 13 Jbeta primers. The table came from immunoSEQ multiplex PCR; TCRdb's copy has only in-frame clones and leaves some out. This sample yields about 160,000 clones, of which approximately 80% are seen a single time; approximately 7% belongs to the top ten. Sequenced: PBMCs. The receptors originated from a woman in her 30s in good health and CMV-seropositive.

The chain uses TRBV15 and TRBJ1-1; 7 bases are shared with TRBD1. There are 13 residues in the CDR3. V was pared by 2 bases and J by 4 bases, with 1 base of the junction left unmatched. Germline CDR1 LNHNV, CDR2 YYDKDF (reference sequence). In DNA, the CDR3 is TGTGCCACCAGCAGACACAGGGGCACTGAAGCTTTCTTT. It specifies CATSRHRGTEAFF.

This rearrangement joins TRBV6-6 to TRBJ1-1, with D maybe TRBD1 (5 bases). V was clipped by 2 bases and J by 0 bases, with 7 bases between them. The CDR3 length is 14 residues. CDR1 MNHNY and CDR2 SVGAGI come from the germline V gene (reference sequence). The chain's CDR3 is CASSYDRLNTEAFF. CDR3 bases: TGTGCCAGCAGTTACGACAGACTGAACACTGAAGCTTTCTTT.

There are a few counts of this clone. The chain uses TRBV7-3 and TRBJ2-3; 8 bases fit TRBD2. This CDR3 region has 14 residues. J gave up 6 bases and V 3 bases, and 5 bases lay outside the gene matches. Germline loops: CDR1 SGHTA, CDR2 FQGTGA. For the CDR3, the DNA is TGTGCCAGCAGCTTCCGGGGGGGCCAGGATACGCAGTATTTT. This encodes CASSFRGGQDTQYF.

This rearrangement joins TRBV9 to TRBJ1-1; 10 bases are a match to TRBD1. Germline values: CDR1 SGDLS, CDR2 YYNGEE. V lost 4 bases, J lost 8 bases, and 8 bases stayed unmatched. The CDR3 has 14 amino acids. For the CDR3, the DNA is TGTGCCAGCAGCTTTGGACAGGGGGGTCGAGAAGCTTTCTTT. This codes for CASSFGQGGREAFF.

A single count supports this clone. V is TRBV6-1 and J is TRBJ2-4; D uncertain. In germline, CDR1 is MNHNS, CDR2 SASEGT. This CDR3 spans 14 amino acids. V lost 6 bases and J lost 0, with 9 bases in between. The DNA of the CDR3 is TGTGCCAGCAGCTCCGGTCTAGCCAAAAACATTCAGTACTTC. Its protein product is CASSSGLAKNIQYF.

This clone has more than one count but fewer than ten. The chain carries TRBV6-5 and TRBJ1-4, with D tentatively TRBD1 (5 bases). Trimming removed 6 bases from V and 3 bases from J, with 11 bases in between. Germline-derived CDR1 and CDR2 are MNHEY and SVGAGI. The CDR3 totals 14 residues. The CDR3 here is CASSSGTANEKLFF. CDR3 coding DNA: TGTGCCAGCAGCTCCGGGACTGCTAATGAAAAACTGTTTTTT.

The chain is built from TRBV7-9 and TRBJ2-2; D ambiguous. Trimming left V 3 bases short and J 8 bases short, with 10 bases between. The CDR3 loop spans 13 amino acids. CDR1 and CDR2 (germline): SEHNR, FQNEAQ (reference sequence). The CDR3 coding sequence is TGTGCCAGCAGCTTCACCGGAGAGGGGGAGCTGTTTTTT. As protein: CASSFTGEGELFF.

About this clone itself: At one boundary the junction diverges from the germline segment, which might be a read error. The chain joins TRBV11-2 to TRBJ2-7; either TRBD1 or TRBD2 may supply D (6 bases each). Per germline, CDR1 SGHAT and CDR2 FQNNGV. This CDR3 is 16 amino acids long. The chain's CDR3 is CASSLGGGIGSYEQYF. The CDR3, as DNA: TGTGCCAGCAGTTTAGGAGGGGGAATTGGGTCATACGAGCAGTACTTC.

This chain joins TRBV28 and TRBJ1-2; D perhaps matches TRBD1 (6 bases). With 4 bases removed from V and 1 base from J, the gap between germline ends came to 10 bases. Germline-derived CDR1 and CDR2 are MDHEN and SYDVKM. The CDR3 is 14 amino acids. The CDR3 sequence: CASSSGTHNYGYTF. In DNA, the CDR3 is TGTGCCAGCAGTTCCGGGACACATAACTATGGCTACACCTTC.

The chain uses TRBV5-1 and TRBJ2-5, with TRBD2 matching over 12 bases. The CDR3 runs 17 residues. V lost 0 bases to trimming and J lost 3 bases; unmatched junction nucleotides: 6. Germline lookup yields CDR1 SGHRS and CDR2 YFSETQ. CDR3 in DNA: TGCGCCAGCAGCTTGGGTCTGGCTAGCGGGGGGGAAGAGACCCAGTACTTC. It specifies CASSLGLASGGEETQYF.

The rearrangement links TRBV9 to TRBJ1-4; maybe TRBD1 (5 bases). This CDR3 has 15 residues. V was cut by 4 bases and J by 4 bases, with 14 bases left in between. In germline, CDR1 is SGDLS, CDR2 YYNGEE. The CDR3 DNA sequence: TGTGCCAGCAGCCTGTTGGGGGGGAATAATGAAAAACTGTTTTTT. Protein: CASSLLGGNNEKLFF.

The rearrangement uses TRBV7-9 and TRBJ1-2, with D unclear. Per the germline V gene, CDR1 is SEHNR and CDR2 is FQNEAQ (reference sequence). Trimming cost V 5 bases and J 0 bases, with 10 bases left between them. This CDR3 is 14 amino acids long. As DNA, the CDR3 is TGTGCCAGCAGCCCGCCCCGAGCTAACTATGGCTACACCTTC. It encodes CASSPPRANYGYTF. Supplemented by reference TRBV7-9 and TRBJ1-2, the full variable domain reads DTGVSQNPRHKITKRGQNVTFRCDPISEHNRLYWYRQTLGQGPEFLTYFQNEAQLEKSRLLSDRFSAERPKGSFSTLEIQRTEQGDSAMYLCASSPPRANYGYTFGSGTRLTVV.

CDR3 nucleotides: TGTGCCAGCTCACCAGGATCCGGAGCTAACTATGGCTACACCTTC. This translates into CASSPGSGANYGYTF. The genes are TRBV18 and TRBJ1-2; D remains ambiguous. The germline V gene has CDR1 KGHSH and CDR2 LQKENI. The CDR3 is 15 amino acids. V lost 2 bases to trimming and J lost 0 bases, with 10 bases between them.

The chain employs TRBV4-3 and TRBJ1-1, with 7 nucleotides matching TRBD1. The CDR3 totals 14 residues. V lost 5 bases, J lost 5 bases, and 8 bases stayed unmatched. Germline V gives CDR1 LGHNA, CDR2 YSLEER. CDR3 loop: CASSSHDRATEAFF. CDR3 nucleotides: TGCGCCAGCAGCTCTCACGACAGGGCGACTGAAGCTTTCTTT.

The rearrangement links TRBV5-8 to TRBJ2-3; 7 nucleotides line up with TRBD2. The V gene's germline CDR1 is SGHTS and CDR2 YDEGEE. V lost 3 bases to trimming and J lost 0 bases; unmatched junction nucleotides: 10. This CDR3 spans 17 amino acids. The CDR3 DNA follows: TGTGCCAGCAGCTATCCCAGAAGCGGGGAAAGCACAGATACGCAGTATTTT. It specifies CASSYPRSGESTDTQYF.

The chain is built from TRBV29-1 and TRBJ2-7; TRBD2 aligns across 11 bases. CDR3 length: 15 residues. Germline loops: CDR1 SQVTM, CDR2 ANQGSEA. V lost 5 bases to trimming and J lost 1 base; unmatched junction nucleotides: 7. CDR3: CSVTGLAGRSYEQYF. The CDR3 DNA reads as TGCAGCGTTACTGGACTAGCGGGCCGATCCTACGAGCAGTACTTC.

The rearrangement links TRBV28 to TRBJ1-4; 7 bases are shared with TRBD1. V was clipped by 8 bases and J by 7 bases; unmatched bases: 4. Germline values: CDR1 MDHEN, CDR2 SYDVKM. The CDR3 is 12 amino acids. The CDR3 loop is CASRQGGEKLFF. The CDR3 bases are TGTGCCAGCCGACAGGGTGGTGAAAAACTGTTTTTT.

The gene calls are TRBV9 and TRBJ2-1; D is unclear. Germline CDR1 is SGDLS and CDR2 is YYNGEE. Between the trimmed V and J ends, which lost 4 bases and 1 base, there was a span of 9 bases. This CDR3 comprises 14 residues. CDR3 in amino acids: CASSIQSSYNEQFF. The CDR3 nucleotides read TGTGCCAGCAGCATCCAGTCTTCCTACAATGAGCAGTTCTTC.

The chain links TRBV4-3 to TRBJ1-5; 10 bases are shared with TRBD1. Germline trimming cut 0 bases from V and 5 bases from J; bases unmatched to any gene: 10. CDR1 is LGHNA, CDR2 YSLEER, per germline. The CDR3 has 18 residues. The CDR3 sequence: CASSQDPFGTGVHQPQHF. The CDR3 DNA reads TGCGCCAGCAGCCAAGATCCTTTCGGGACAGGGGTTCATCAGCCCCAGCATTTT.

This chain links TRBV9 with TRBJ1-5, with D possibly being TRBD1 (5 bases). Trimming removed 2 bases at V and 1 base at J, with 10 bases between. Per the germline V gene, CDR1 is SGDLS and CDR2 is YYNGEE. This CDR3 spans 15 amino acids. The CDR3 DNA reads TGTGCCAGCAGCGTGGGGGGTTCGAGCAATCAGCCCCAGCATTTT. Encoded protein: CASSVGGSSNQPQHF.

The rearrangement uses TRBV4-3 and TRBJ2-1, with D unresolved. V lost 0 bases to trimming and J lost 3 bases, with 9 bases between them. The CDR3 runs to 15 residues. Germline V lookup: CDR1 LGHNA, CDR2 YSLEER. In nucleotides, the CDR3 is TGCGCCAGCAGCCAAGAATGGCGGAACTACAATGAGCAGTTCTTC. It is translated as CASSQEWRNYNEQFF.

V and J are TRBV7-2 and TRBJ2-1; 9 bases line up with TRBD1. This CDR3 has 15 residues. Losses at the gene ends were 4 bases for V and 5 bases for J; bases not matched to a gene: 6. Germline V lookup: CDR1 SGHTA, CDR2 FQGNSA. As DNA, the CDR3 is TGTGCCAGCAGCTCACAGGGGGCGGAAAACAATGAGCAGTTCTTC. Its protein is CASSSQGAENNEQFF.

The genes are TRBV28 and TRBJ1-4; 10 bases agree with TRBD1. The CDR3 totals 16 residues. The germline V gene has CDR1 MDHEN and CDR2 SYDVKM. V gave up 6 bases and J gave up 7 bases; unmatched junction bases: 11. CDR3 in amino acids: CASSTPGQGSSEKLFF. The CDR3, as DNA: TGTGCCAGCAGCACCCCGGGACAGGGGTCGAGTGAAAAACTGTTTTTT.

In nucleotides, the CDR3 is TGCAGCGCCGGGGGGGGTTCTGCCTACGAGCAGTACTTC. It specifies CSAGGGSAYEQYF. This chain uses TRBV29-1 with TRBJ2-7; 8 bases fit TRBD2. J gave up 2 bases and V 7 bases, and 7 bases lay outside the gene matches. Germline loops: CDR1 SQVTM, CDR2 ANQGSEA. This CDR3 is built from 13 residues.

The rearrangement uses TRBV9 and TRBJ2-3; 9 bases align to TRBD2. This CDR3 region has 17 residues. Per germline, CDR1 SGDLS and CDR2 YYNGEE. V was clipped by 0 bases and J by 2 bases; unmatched bases: 7. The CDR3 DNA reads TGTGCCAGCAGCGTAGCTGTAGCGGGGGCCTCCACAGATACGCAGTATTTT. Amino acid sequence: CASSVAVAGASTDTQYF. The full variable domain, its missing parts supplied by reference TRBV9 and TRBJ2-3, is DSGVTQTPKHLITATGQRVTLRCSPRSGDLSVYWYQQSLDQGLQFLIQYYNGEERAKGNILERFSAQQFPDLHSELNLSSLELGDSALYFCASSVAVAGASTDTQYFGPGTRLTVL.

The chain couples TRBV5-1 to TRBJ1-1; perhaps TRBD1 as D (5 bases). The CDR3 is made up of 13 amino acids. The germline V gene has CDR1 SGHRS and CDR2 YFSETQ. Trimming took off 4 bases at V and 5 bases at J, with 12 bases between the two ends. The CDR3 loop reads CASSPRPGTEAFF. CDR3 DNA: TGCGCCAGCAGCCCGCGCCCAGGGACTGAAGCTTTCTTT.

This clone occurred a few times. At one end the junction does not follow the germline gene, possibly because of a read error. The V and J genes are TRBV7-9 and TRBJ1-2; 9 bases match TRBD1. From germline, CDR1 is SEHNR and CDR2 FQNEAQ (reference sequence). The CDR3 runs 15 residues. Written as DNA, the CDR3 is TGTTCCAGCAGCGAGGACAGGGGCGAGTTTTATGGCTACACCTTC. The encoded protein is CSSSEDRGEFYGYTF.